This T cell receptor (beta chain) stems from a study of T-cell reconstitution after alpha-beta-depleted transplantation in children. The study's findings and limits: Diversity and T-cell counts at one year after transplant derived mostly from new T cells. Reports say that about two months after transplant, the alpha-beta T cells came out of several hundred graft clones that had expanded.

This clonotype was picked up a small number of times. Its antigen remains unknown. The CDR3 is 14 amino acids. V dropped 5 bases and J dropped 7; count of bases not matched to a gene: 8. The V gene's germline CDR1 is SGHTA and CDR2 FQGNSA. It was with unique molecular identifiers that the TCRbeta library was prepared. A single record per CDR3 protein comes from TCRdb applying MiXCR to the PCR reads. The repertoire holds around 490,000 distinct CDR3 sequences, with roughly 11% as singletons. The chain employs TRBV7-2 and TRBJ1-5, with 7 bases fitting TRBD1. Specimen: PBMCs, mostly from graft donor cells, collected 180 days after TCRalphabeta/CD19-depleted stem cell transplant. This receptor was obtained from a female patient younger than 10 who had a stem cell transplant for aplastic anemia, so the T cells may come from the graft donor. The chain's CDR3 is CASSQTGTGQPQHF. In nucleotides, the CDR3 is TGTGCCAGCAGCCAGACAGGGACGGGACAGCCCCAGCATTTT.